What follows are 3 T cell receptor beta chains derived from one specimen sequenced in a study of response to subunit inactivated influenza vaccine (dated 2018 in TCRdb). The library was built by means of RT-PCR. Sequencing relied on an Illumina HiSeq 2500. TCRdb reprocessing: public reads trimmed at Q25 with fastp, clones called with MiXCR, in-frame beta chains kept. Entries that share a CDR3 protein sequence are merged under the most common genes and DNA. This sample gives more than 400,000 distinct CDR3 sequences in total; 9.5% to 12% of them show up just once. The ten largest clones represent approximately 12% of the sample. The sample's time point label, decoded: more than 40 days after influenza vaccine administration. The source material was PBMCs from blood, sampled more than 35 days after vaccination. All receptors come from a man aged 45 to 65 who received an inactivated influenza vaccine. Donor details come from another sample of the same person, matched by shared clones.

There are many counts of this clonotype. The chain couples TRBV5-1 to TRBJ2-1, with 8 bases that match TRBD1. The V and J ends lost 0 bases and 7 bases, in that order; junction bases with no gene match: 6. This CDR3 contains 15 residues. Germline-derived CDR1 and CDR2 are SGHRS and YFSETQ. The CDR3 reads CASSLVAGGGNEQFF. CDR3 nucleotide sequence: TGCGCCAGCAGCTTGGTGGCAGGGGGCGGGAATGAGCAGTTCTTC.

The chain has TRBV6-4 and TRBJ2-1; 7 nucleotides align to TRBD2. This CDR3 contains 14 residues. V lost 7 bases, J lost 4 bases, and 7 bases stayed unmatched. In germline, CDR1 is MRHNA, CDR2 SNTAGT. The CDR3 nucleotides are TGTGCCAGCATGGAGAGGGAGGGATACAATGAGCAGTTCTTC. Translating gives CASMEREGYNEQFF.

The chain uses TRBV29-1 and TRBJ1-1, with 8 nucleotides matching TRBD1. The CDR3 has 15 residues. With V trimmed by 5 bases and J by 1 base, 9 bases remained unmatched. Germline V gene data show CDR1 as SQVTM and CDR2 as ANQGSEA. DNA for the CDR3: TGCAGCGTTCCCCCAGGGGGCGTACCGAACACTGAAGCTTTCTTT. Its translation: CSVPPGGVPNTEAFF.